These T cell receptor beta chains were read from a single sample in a study of control samples from healthy donors and cancer patients. Sequencing used immunoSEQ multiplex PCR; TCRdb keeps in-frame clones, though not all of them. The sample has approximately 150,000 clones; about 94% are singletons. The sequencing input was PBMCs. All receptors come from a man aged 55 to 70 with colorectal cancer. Both conserved end residues are part of each CDR3. The D gene is left open where the match is weak. Clone size, where shown, is once, few, many, or a class for clones that have expanded.

d_call	v_call	clone_size	j_call	cdr3_aa	cdr3_nt
-	TRBV28	-	TRBJ2-3	CASSRTVTLTDTQYF	TGTGCCAGCAGTCGGACAGTCACCCTCACAGATACGCAGTATTTT
TRBD1	TRBV11-2	-	TRBJ2-5	CASGGQGQETQYF	TGTGCCAGCGGGGGACAGGGGCAGGAGACCCAGTACTTC
-	TRBV30	-	TRBJ1-6	CAWSATGRVNSPLHF	TGTGCCTGGAGTGCAACGGGTAGGGTCAATTCACCCCTCCACTTT
TRBD2	TRBV9	once	TRBJ2-1	CASSVELAGLNEQFF	TGTGCCAGCAGCGTGGAACTAGCGGGGCTTAATGAGCAGTTCTTC
-	TRBV3-1/TRBV3-2	-	TRBJ2-7	CASSPYPSEISYEQYF	TGTGCCAGCAGCCCTTATCCGTCGGAGATAAGCTACGAGCAGTACTTC
TRBD2	TRBV27	-	TRBJ2-7	CASSKLGGGTAPYEQYF	TGTGCCAGCAGTAAATTGGGCGGGGGGACTGCCCCCTACGAGCAGTACTTC
-	TRBV7-2	-	TRBJ1-1	CASSPRAGMNTEAFF	TGTGCCAGCAGCCCGAGGGCAGGCATGAACACTGAAGCTTTCTTT
-	TRBV5-4	-	TRBJ2-3	CASSYTRGGTTDTQYF	TGTGCCAGCAGCTACACTAGGGGGGGGACCACAGATACGCAGTATTTT
-	TRBV21-1	-	TRBJ2-1	CATQFGGDKRKNEQFF	TGTGCCACTCAATTCGGGGGTGACAAACGGAAAAATGAGCAGTTCTTC
-	TRBV12-3/TRBV12-4	-	TRBJ2-2	CASSLFPGELFF	TGTGCCAGCAGTTTGTTCCCCGGGGAGCTGTTTTTT
TRBD1	TRBV25-1	-	TRBJ2-2	CASRDRGGTGELFF	TGTGCCAGCAGAGACAGGGGTGGCACCGGGGAGCTGTTTTTT
-	TRBV21-1	-	TRBJ2-5	CASSVGLAGIQETQYF	TGTGCCAGCAGCGTGGGACTAGCGGGGATTCAAGAGACCCAGTACTTC
TRBD2	TRBV5-1	-	TRBJ2-3	CASGFSGGGADTQYF	TGCGCCAGCGGATTTAGCGGGGGGGGCGCAGATACGCAGTATTTT
-	TRBV5-1	-	TRBJ1-5	CASSPGGSNQPQHF	TGCGCCAGCAGCCCGGGGGGGTCGAATCAGCCCCAGCATTTT
-	TRBV11-2	-	TRBJ2-5	CASKAQETQYF	TGTGCCAGCAAAGCTCAAGAGACCCAGTACTTC
TRBD1	TRBV19	once	TRBJ2-2	CASSPPGTGSGELFF	TGTGCCAGTAGTCCCCCCGGGACAGGGTCCGGGGAGCTGTTTTTT
-	TRBV5-1	-	TRBJ1-1	CASSLMLNTEAFF	TGCGCCAGCAGCTTGATGTTGAACACTGAAGCTTTCTTT
-	TRBV21-1	-	TRBJ1-2	CASSKGGQGNGYTF	TGTGCCAGCAGCAAAGGGGGACAGGGAAATGGCTACACCTTC
-	TRBV5-4	-	TRBJ2-3	CASSPGGTSTDTQYF	TGTGCCAGCAGCCCAGGGGGGACTAGCACAGATACGCAGTATTTT
-	TRBV12-3/TRBV12-4	-	TRBJ2-7	CASSFGQLYEQYF	TGTGCCAGCAGTTTCGGACAGCTCTACGAGCAGTACTTC
-	TRBV7-8	-	TRBJ2-1	CASSLEDRTTVGSYNEQFF	TGTGCCAGCAGCTTAGAAGACAGGACCACTGTAGGGTCCTACAATGAGCAGTTCTTC
-	TRBV3-1/TRBV3-2	-	TRBJ2-7	CASSQVSDEQYF	TGTGCCAGCAGCCAAGTCTCCGACGAGCAGTACTTC
-	TRBV15	-	TRBJ1-5	CATSRVANQPQHF	TGTGCCACCAGCAGAGTAGCGAATCAGCCCCAGCATTTT
-	TRBV11-2	-	TRBJ1-1	CASSLEGDQRPPGSTEAFF	TGTGCCAGCAGCTTAGAGGGGGATCAGAGACCGCCAGGGTCCACTGAAGCTTTCTTT
TRBD2	TRBV24-1	-	TRBJ2-1	CATSDSVLAGGNEQFF	TGTGCCACCAGTGATTCGGTACTAGCGGGGGGGAATGAGCAGTTCTTC
-	TRBV30	-	TRBJ1-6	CAWTMGPETLGSPLHF	TGTGCCTGGACTATGGGGCCCGAGACCCTGGGGTCACCCCTCCACTTT
TRBD1	TRBV18	-	TRBJ1-2	CASSHDRGHVGYTF	TGTGCCAGCTCCCACGACAGGGGGCATGTGGGCTACACCTTC
-	TRBV29-1	-	TRBJ2-4	CSVEERGDIQYF	TGCAGCGTTGAAGAAAGGGGAGACATTCAGTACTTC
-	TRBV24-1	-	TRBJ2-3	CATTLGEADTQYF	TGTGCCACCACCCTAGGAGAGGCAGATACGCAGTATTTT
TRBD1	TRBV7-9	-	TRBJ1-4	CASSLAGTGWGEKLFF	TGTGCCAGCAGCCTAGCGGGGACAGGATGGGGTGAAAAACTGTTTTTT
TRBD1	TRBV30	-	TRBJ2-7	CAWSTRPGQGAYEQYF	TGTGCCTGGAGTACAAGGCCGGGACAGGGGGCCTACGAGCAGTACTTC